One and the same sample provided the 30 T cell receptor beta chains below, sequenced in a study of blood T cell repertoires in COVID-19. This table comes from immunoSEQ multiplex PCR, and its TCRdb copy is limited to in-frame clones, with some not included. The sample contains 100,000 to 150,000 clones, 85% of which appear only once. Sequencing used peripheral blood. These receptors originate from a man older than 75 with active or convalescent COVID-19.

This chain uses TRBV5-8 with TRBJ1-5, with 10 bases fitting TRBD1. Germline V CDR1 and CDR2: SGHTS, YDEGEE. CDR3 length: 18 residues. Trimming at V came to 1 base and at J to 5 bases, leaving 12 bases not matched to a gene. The CDR3 sequence is CASSLLTGGPSRDQPQHF. The CDR3 DNA reads as TGTGCCAGCAGCTTGCTGACAGGGGGCCCTAGCCGCGATCAGCCCCAGCATTTT.

The V gene is TRBV4-2, the J gene TRBJ2-3; possible D gene TRBD2, 6 bases. The CDR3 is made up of 15 amino acids. Trimming removed 4 bases from V and 2 bases from J, with 13 bases in between. CDR1 LGHNA and CDR2 YNFKEQ come from the germline V gene. The CDR3 DNA reads TGTGCCAGCAGCCCTGGAGGGAGGCTCACAGATACGCAGTATTTT. Translation: CASSPGGRLTDTQYF.

In this sample, this clone turned up once. The genes are TRBV27 and TRBJ1-1; 9 nucleotides align to TRBD1. V lost 6 bases and J lost 6; bases outside the gene matches: 5. Per the germline V gene, CDR1 is MNHEY and CDR2 is SMNVEV (reference sequence). The CDR3 covers 13 residues. The CDR3 sequence is CASRGQGVPEAFF. The CDR3 region has the DNA TGTGCCAGCAGGGGACAGGGCGTCCCTGAAGCTTTCTTT.

This clone was detected only once. The V gene is TRBV28, the J gene TRBJ1-2; no definite D call. The ends were cut back, 1 base at V and 2 bases at J, with 14 bases in the middle. Germline V lookup: CDR1 MDHEN, CDR2 SYDVKM. This CDR3 spans 16 amino acids. Written as DNA, the CDR3 is TGTGCCAGCAGTTTATTGGGTCCAGGAGGCAACTATGGCTACACCTTC. It codes for CASSLLGPGGNYGYTF.

This chain joins TRBV27 and TRBJ1-2; 8 positions match TRBD1. CDR1 and CDR2 from the germline V gene are MNHEY and SMNVEV (reference sequence). The ends lost 8 bases at V and 7 bases at J; junction bases unmatched: 12. This CDR3 is built from 14 residues. In DNA form, the CDR3 reads TGTGCCAGCTTCACACCGGGACAGGAGTCTGGCTACACCTTC. Protein: CASFTPGQESGYTF.

The CDR3 nucleotides are TGCGCCAGCAGCTTGGAGGGACCCGGGACAGGCAGGAACTATGGCTACACCTTC. This codes for CASSLEGPGTGRNYGYTF. The chain couples TRBV5-1 to TRBJ1-2, with 8 bases that match TRBD1. The germline gives CDR1 SGHRS, CDR2 YFSETQ. V trimming: 0 bases; J trimming: 2 bases; junction bases outside the gene matches: 12. The CDR3 is 18 amino acids.

The rearrangement uses TRBV7-8 and TRBJ2-2; TRBD1 might be the D (5 bases). CDR1 SGHVS and CDR2 FQNEAQ come from the germline V gene. The CDR3 has 15 residues. Trimming pared 1 base from V and 6 bases from J, leaving 12 bases between. As DNA, the CDR3 is TGTGCCAGCAGCTTAGGGGGCGCGGTAGCCGGGGAGCTGTTTTTT. It is translated as CASSLGGAVAGELFF.

This chain joins TRBV7-9 and TRBJ2-7; tentative D call: TRBD1 (6 bases). V lost 5 bases and J 2 bases, leaving 13 bases between the germline ends. The V gene's germline CDR1 is SEHNR and CDR2 FQNEAQ (reference sequence). The CDR3 loop spans 14 amino acids. Here the CDR3 DNA reads TGTGCCAGCAGCACAGGGTTGATGGCCTACGAGCAGTACTTC. Translated, it gives CASSTGLMAYEQYF.

The chain joins TRBV14 to TRBJ2-1; 8 bases agree with TRBD2. The CDR3 consists of 15 residues. From germline, CDR1 is SGHDN and CDR2 FVKESK. Trimming took 5 bases from V and 6 from J; bases not matched to a gene: 9. CDR3 DNA sequence: TGTGCCAGCAGCGTGACTTGGACTAGCCCCAATGAGCAGTTCTTC. It specifies CASSVTWTSPNEQFF.

The chain couples TRBV5-5 to TRBJ1-5; weak D call: TRBD1 (6 bases). This CDR3 spans 15 amino acids. Germline values: CDR1 SGHKS, CDR2 YYEKEE (reference sequence). Deletions cut 5 bases from V and 6 bases from J, with 18 bases between. The CDR3 DNA reads as TGTGCCAGCAGTCCATTCGGGGGGCCGCTTCAGCCCCAGCATTTT. It specifies CASSPFGGPLQPQHF.

This chain uses TRBV6-9 with TRBJ2-2; 7 bases align to TRBD1. This CDR3 region has 17 residues. The V gene end was trimmed by 2 bases and the J gene end by 3 bases; junction bases not matched to a gene: 9. In germline, CDR1 is MNHGY, CDR2 SVAAGI. Here the CDR3 DNA reads TGTGCCAGCAGTTATCGGCAGGGGGTGTCGGACACCGGGGAGCTGTTTTTT. It specifies CASSYRQGVSDTGELFF.

This chain joins TRBV6-6 and TRBJ1-2; TRBD1 matches at 10 bases. Unmatched junction bases numbered 9, after V lost 7 bases and J lost 4 bases. The CDR3 extends over 15 amino acids. CDR1 and CDR2 (germline): MNHNY, SVGAGI (reference sequence). CDR3 sequence reads: CASTDRGRNGYGYTF. In DNA form, the CDR3 reads TGTGCCAGCACCGACAGGGGGCGCAACGGCTATGGCTACACCTTC.

This chain uses TRBV5-4 with TRBJ2-5; 10 bases map to TRBD2. The V gene end was trimmed by 3 bases and the J gene end by 2 bases; junction bases not matched to a gene: 4. The germline V gene encodes CDR1 SGHNT and CDR2 YYREEE (reference sequence). The CDR3 sequence is 15 residues long. DNA for the CDR3: TGTGCCAGCAGCTCTCGACTAGCGGGTCAAGAGACCCAGTACTTC. It encodes CASSSRLAGQETQYF.

The V gene is TRBV7-9, the J gene TRBJ1-2; D gene ambiguous. The CDR3 has 14 amino acids. The germline V gene has CDR1 SEHNR and CDR2 FQNEAQ (reference sequence). Trimming left V 0 bases short and J 4 bases short, with 9 bases between. This CDR3 is CASSLALSVYGYTF. The CDR3 coding sequence is TGTGCCAGCAGCTTAGCGCTGTCGGTCTATGGCTACACCTTC. Based on the CDR3 plus reference TRBV7-9 and TRBJ1-2, the full variable domain is DTGVSQNPRHKITKRGQNVTFRCDPISEHNRLYWYRQTLGQGPEFLTYFQNEAQLEKSRLLSDRFSAERPKGSFSTLEIQRTEQGDSAMYLCASSLALSVYGYTFGSGTRLTVV.

The chain carries TRBV19 and TRBJ2-3; no definite D call. The CDR3 spans 15 residues. From germline, CDR1 is LNHDA and CDR2 SQIVND (reference sequence). The V gene lost 9 bases and the J gene lost 0 bases, with 16 bases spanning the gap. The CDR3 DNA reads TGTGCCAGCCGACTGACCCATCTTAGCACAGATACGCAGTATTTT. Residues: CASRLTHLSTDTQYF. The entire variable domain, with the rest obtained from reference TRBV19 and TRBJ2-3, is as follows: DGGITQSPKYLFRKEGQNVTLSCEQNLNHDAMYWYRQDPGQGLRLIYYSQIVNDFQKGDIAEGYSVSREKKESFPLTVTSAQKNPTAFYLCASRLTHLSTDTQYFGPGTRLTVL.

The chain is built from TRBV7-2 and TRBJ2-5; D might be TRBD2 (5 bases). V was cut by 5 bases and J by 3 bases, with 19 bases left in between. This CDR3 has 16 residues. Germline lookup yields CDR1 SGHTA and CDR2 FQGNSA. The CDR3 loop reads CASSNAPGRAEETQYF. In DNA form, the CDR3 reads TGTGCCAGCAGCAATGCCCCTGGGCGGGCCGAAGAGACCCAGTACTTC.

The chain is built from TRBV5-6 and TRBJ1-1; D gene ambiguous. Trimming stripped 4 bases from V and 11 bases from J, with 12 bases between. This CDR3 has 11 residues. CDR1 and CDR2 from the germline V gene are SGHDT and YYEEEE. CDR3 nucleotide sequence: TGTGCCAGCAGCCTTGGAATCGGGGCTTTCTTT. Residues: CASSLGIGAFF.

The rearrangement links TRBV28 to TRBJ1-2; D unclear. The germline gives CDR1 MDHEN, CDR2 SYDVKM. Trimming took 8 bases from V and 5 from J, leaving 12 bases between them. The CDR3 consists of 12 residues. CDR3 region: CASRGTGYGYTF. CDR3 in DNA: TGTGCCAGCCGCGGAACGGGGTATGGCTACACCTTC.

The chain employs TRBV11-2 and TRBJ2-7, with D possibly matching TRBD2 (5 bases). Germline V lookup: CDR1 SGHAT, CDR2 FQNNGV. Trimming took 6 bases from V and 0 from J, leaving 12 bases between them. The length of the CDR3 is 14 residues. In nucleotides, the CDR3 is TGTGCCAGCAGACCTCCGGGAATCTCCTACGAGCAGTACTTC. This codes for CASRPPGISYEQYF.

The rearrangement joins TRBV6-5 to TRBJ1-2; 9 positions match TRBD1. J was trimmed by 4 bases and V by 2 bases; bases with no gene match: 5. In germline, CDR1 is MNHEY, CDR2 SVGAGI. The CDR3 totals 15 residues. This CDR3 is CASSYGQGFGYGYTF. The CDR3 nucleotides are TGTGCCAGCAGTTACGGACAGGGGTTTGGCTATGGCTACACCTTC.

This clone occurred a few times. This chain uses TRBV14 with TRBJ2-1; tentative D call: TRBD1 (5 bases). The CDR3 runs to 13 residues. CDR1 SGHDN and CDR2 FVKESK come from the germline V gene. V lost 0 bases and J lost 9, with 9 bases in between. CDR3 nucleotides: TGTGCCAGCAGCCAAGATAGGGGTCGTGAGCAGTTCTTC. The encoded protein is CASSQDRGREQFF.

The genes are TRBV15 and TRBJ2-5; D call uncertain. Trimming pared 4 bases from V and 4 bases from J, leaving 13 bases between. This CDR3 comprises 14 residues. Germline V gives CDR1 LNHNV, CDR2 YYDKDF (reference sequence). As DNA, the CDR3 is TGTGCCACCAGCACCTTGATCGAGGCAGAGACCCAGTACTTC. Protein sequence: CATSTLIEAETQYF.

CDR3: CASSRSSGSLYEQYF. In DNA form, the CDR3 reads TGTGCCAGCTCCAGATCATCCGGGAGCTTGTACGAGCAGTACTTC. The genes are TRBV9 and TRBJ2-7; tentatively, D is TRBD2 (6 bases). The V gene's germline CDR1 is SGDLS and CDR2 YYNGEE. Trimming took 7 bases from V and 4 from J, leaving 21 bases between them. The CDR3 extends over 15 amino acids.

The chain recombines TRBV5-5 with TRBJ2-5; TRBD1 matches 7 bases. The junction had 6 bases not matched to a gene; V was cut back by 4 bases and J by 3 bases. The CDR3 extends over 14 amino acids. CDR1 SGHKS and CDR2 YYEKEE come from the germline V gene (reference sequence). The CDR3 DNA follows: TGTGCCAGCAGCCCTGACAGGGTCGAAGAGACCCAGTACTTC. Translating gives CASSPDRVEETQYF.

The chain links TRBV30 to TRBJ1-5; a possible D gene is TRBD1 (6 bases). The CDR3 runs to 13 residues. Germline V gives CDR1 GTSNPN, CDR2 SVGIG (reference sequence). The CDR3: CAIDRGGDQPQHF. CDR3 in DNA: TGTGCTATTGACCGAGGGGGGGATCAGCCCCAGCATTTT.

The rearrangement joins TRBV24-1 to TRBJ1-4, with 10 bases that match TRBD1. The CDR3 is 16 residues long. Trimming took 3 bases from V and 8 from J; bases not matched to a gene: 8. Germline lookup yields CDR1 KGHDR and CDR2 SFDVKD. The CDR3 reads CATSDPGDRGKEKLFF. CDR3 DNA sequence: TGTGCCACCAGTGATCCCGGGGACAGGGGAAAAGAAAAACTGTTTTTT.

The genes are TRBV9 and TRBJ2-1; 9 bases are shared with TRBD1. Germline lookup yields CDR1 SGDLS and CDR2 YYNGEE. With V trimmed by 0 bases and J by 3 bases, 4 bases remained unmatched. This CDR3 has 16 residues. The CDR3 reads CASSVVGGQGYNEQFF. CDR3 nucleotide sequence: TGTGCCAGCAGCGTAGTAGGGGGACAGGGCTACAATGAGCAGTTCTTC.

V is TRBV4-2 and J is TRBJ1-2, with D possibly being TRBD1 (5 bases). This CDR3 is 14 amino acids long. V lost 0 bases and J lost 8, with 13 bases in between. CDR1 and CDR2 from the germline V gene are LGHNA and YNFKEQ. This chain's CDR3 is CASSQDQGEGGYTF. The DNA for the CDR3 is TGTGCCAGCAGCCAAGATCAGGGTGAAGGAGGCTACACCTTC.

The chain carries TRBV7-2 and TRBJ1-4; D is unclear. This CDR3 region has 15 residues. Germline values: CDR1 SGHTA, CDR2 FQGNSA. With 1 base removed from V and 7 bases from J, the gap between germline ends came to 13 bases. CDR3 protein: CASSLGGVQVEKLFF. CDR3 sequence (DNA): TGTGCCAGCAGCTTAGGCGGGGTCCAAGTTGAAAAACTGTTTTTT.

This chain connects TRBV5-1 to TRBJ1-1; D may be TRBD1 (5 bases). The CDR3 spans 14 residues. The V and J ends lost 2 bases and 1 base respectively, with 9 bases between them. CDR1 SGHRS and CDR2 YFSETQ come from the germline V gene. The CDR3 protein is CASSFLRGNTEAFF. The CDR3 DNA reads as TGCGCCAGCAGCTTTTTAAGGGGGAACACTGAAGCTTTCTTT.